The clone carrying this T cell receptor (beta chain) came up many times. What it binds is not known. The record originates from a study of neurological immune-mediated disorders. With 10-nucleotide random UMIs, 5'RACE was used to make the cDNA. One entry per CDR3 protein results from TCRdb running MiXCR on the 5' RACE reads. The data show tens of thousands of distinct CDR3 sequences, 4.3% seen once. Looked up from germline, CDR1 is LGHDT and CDR2 is YNNKEL (reference sequence). CDR3 length equals 13 residues. Trimming removed 4 bases at V and 0 bases at J, with 5 bases between. Study outcomes and limitations: Expanded clones shared no CDR3 amino acid sequences across subjects, suggesting private repertoires in all groups. Expansion of TCR clones was greatest in HTLV-1-associated myelopathy and smallest in multiple sclerosis, where it fell below that of healthy controls.

Time point here: longitudinal time-point 3. This chain uses TRBV3-1 with TRBJ2-3; no clear D gene. Specimen: PBMCs. The source is a woman aged 55-69 years with multiple sclerosis. The CDR3 reads CASSLYSTDTQYF. The CDR3, as DNA: TGTGCCAGCAGCCTATATAGCACAGATACGCAGTATTTT.